A selection of T cell receptor beta chains follows, all from one sample in a study of blood T cell repertoires in COVID-19. Assay: immunoSEQ multiplex PCR; the TCRdb copy retains only in-frame clones and omits some. The sample has roughly 220,000 clones, 88% seen once. Sequenced sample: PBMCs or T cells enriched from blood (not recorded which). The origin of the receptors is a woman in her twenties or thirties who had recovered from COVID-19. Each CDR3 is given with its conserved first and last residue. A D gene is named only where the DNA matches it firmly. Clone sizes are given selectively: once, few, many, or a class where the clone is expanded.

TRBV5-1	-	TRBD2	TRBJ2-7	CASSLGAGGADEQYF	TGCGCCAGCAGCTTGGGGGCCGGGGGGGCCGACGAGCAGTACTTC
TRBV19	many	-	TRBJ1-3	CASSIPGTSSGNTIYF	TGTGCCAGTAGTATTCCCGGGACAAGTTCTGGAAACACCATATATTTT
TRBV9	-	-	TRBJ1-2	CASSPRPAGNYGYTF	TGTGCCAGCAGCCCGAGGCCGGCGGGCAACTATGGCTACACCTTC
TRBV6-5	-	-	TRBJ2-2	CASSPGTLNTGELFF	TGTGCCAGCAGTCCCGGGACACTAAACACCGGGGAGCTGTTTTTT
TRBV3-1/TRBV3-2	-	-	TRBJ2-5	CASGVLQETQYF	TGTGCCAGCGGAGTTCTCCAAGAGACCCAGTACTTC
TRBV7-8	-	TRBD1	TRBJ2-7	CATRAGGRSYEQYF	TGTGCCACCCGAGCAGGGGGCCGATCCTACGAGCAGTACTTC
TRBV9	-	TRBD1	TRBJ1-5	CASSVLRLDRGGVVNQPQHF	TGTGCCAGCAGCGTATTGCGTCTAGACAGGGGCGGTGTGGTTAACCAGCCCCAGCATTTT
TRBV4-2	-	-	TRBJ1-1	CASSQDMNTEAFF	TGTGCCAGCAGCCAAGACATGAACACTGAAGCTTTCTTT
TRBV11-3	-	-	TRBJ2-1	CASSDQGQSYNEQFF	TGTGCCAGCAGCGATCAAGGACAGTCCTACAATGAGCAGTTCTTC
TRBV5-1	many	TRBD1	TRBJ1-6	CASSMGLGQGNSPLHF	TGCGCCAGCAGCATGGGTCTAGGACAGGGCAATTCACCCCTCCACTTT
TRBV4-1	once	TRBD2	TRBJ2-5	CATSGGGETQYF	TGCGCCACCTCGGGAGGGGGGGAGACCCAGTACTTC
TRBV6-2/TRBV6-3	-	-	TRBJ1-5	CASSPRQVNQPQHF	TGTGCCAGCAGCCCCCGGCAGGTCAATCAGCCCCAGCATTTT
TRBV6-5	-	-	TRBJ2-5	CASSYRSTGIETQYF	TGTGCCAGCAGTTACAGGTCGACGGGTATAGAGACCCAGTACTTC
TRBV5-5	-	TRBD2	TRBJ2-2	CASSLPAGIGELFF	TGTGCCAGCAGCTTACCAGCGGGGATCGGGGAGCTGTTTTTT
TRBV6-9	-	-	TRBJ1-4	CASSLRGPNEKLFF	TGTGCCAGCAGTTTGCGGGGACCTAATGAAAAACTGTTTTTT